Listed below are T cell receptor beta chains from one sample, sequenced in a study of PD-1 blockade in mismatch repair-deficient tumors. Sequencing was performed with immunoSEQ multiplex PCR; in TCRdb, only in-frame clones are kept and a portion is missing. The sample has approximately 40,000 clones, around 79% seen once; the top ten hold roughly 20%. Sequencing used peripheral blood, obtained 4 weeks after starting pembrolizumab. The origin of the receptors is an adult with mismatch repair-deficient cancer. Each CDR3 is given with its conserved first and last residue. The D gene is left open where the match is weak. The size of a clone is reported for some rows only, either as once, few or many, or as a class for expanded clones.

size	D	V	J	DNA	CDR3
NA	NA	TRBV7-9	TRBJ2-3	TGTGCCAGCAGCTTAGTGGCTAGTCTCACAGATACGCAGTATTTT	CASSLVASLTDTQYF
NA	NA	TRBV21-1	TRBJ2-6	TGTGCCAGCAGCAAAGGGGAGGCGTGTCCCTCTGGGGCCAACGTCCTGACTTTC	CASSKGEACPSGANVLTF
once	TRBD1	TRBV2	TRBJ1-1	TGTGCCAGCATTCGAAACCGACAGGGTGGCACTGAAGCTTTCTTT	CASIRNRQGGTEAFF
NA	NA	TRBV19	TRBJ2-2	TGTGCCAGTAGTATAACGACCAGGGCCACCGGGGAGCTGTTTTTT	CASSITTRATGELFF
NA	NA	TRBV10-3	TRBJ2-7	TGTGCCACCCAAACGGGCACAGGTAGGTTCTACGAGCAGTACTTC	CATQTGTGRFYEQYF
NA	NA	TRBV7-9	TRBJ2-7	TGTGCCAGCAGCTCCACGGTCGCGTCTAGAAGTTTTTACGAGCAGTACTTC	CASSSTVASRSFYEQYF
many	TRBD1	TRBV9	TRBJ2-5	TGTGCCAGCAGCGTAGCAGGGACAGGGGGTGAGACCCAGTACTTC	CASSVAGTGGETQYF
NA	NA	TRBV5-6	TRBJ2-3	TGTGCCAGCAGCTCGCAGGTGTTCACAGATACGCAGTATTTT	CASSSQVFTDTQYF
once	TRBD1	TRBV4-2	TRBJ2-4	TGTGCCAGCAGCTACGGACAGGGGATGGCCAAAAACATTCAGTACTTC	CASSYGQGMAKNIQYF
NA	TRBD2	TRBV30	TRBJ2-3	TGTGCCTGGAGACGGGCAAGCGGGAGAGGAACAGATACGCAGTATTTT	CAWRRASGRGTDTQYF
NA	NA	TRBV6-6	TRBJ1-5	TGTGCCAGCAGTTACCCCGACGGCAGGCCAAATCAGCCCCAGCATTTT	CASSYPDGRPNQPQHF